The 20 T cell receptor beta chains listed next were all sequenced from one sample in a study of PD-1 blockade in classical Hodgkin lymphoma. Time point: cycle 4 day 1 (C4D1), after five to seven weeks of nivolumab. Each patient experienced a relapse that followed autologous stem cell transplantation, and brentuximab vedotin exposure varied. Profiling relied on immunoSEQ multiplex PCR, and the TCRdb table lists in-frame clones only, not all of them. The table shows approximately 41,000 clones, with 60% to 75% occurring only once. The source material was peripheral blood mononuclear cells (PBMCs), sampled before the fourth cycle of nivolumab. The receptors derive from a human donor with classical Hodgkin lymphoma.

This clone was counted once. The rearrangement uses TRBV4-2 and TRBJ1-6, with TRBD1 as a possible D gene (5 bases). Germline V CDR1 and CDR2: LGHNA, YNFKEQ. The CDR3 runs 16 residues. The V gene lost 5 bases and the J gene lost 0 bases, with 11 bases spanning the gap. CDR3 sequence: CASSLGGSSYNSPLHF. In DNA, the CDR3 is TGTGCCAGCAGCTTGGGGGGGAGCTCCTATAATTCACCCCTCCACTTT.

Here the CDR3 reads CASSLVKGKGQPQHF. The DNA of the CDR3 is TGCGCCAGCAGCTTGGTTAAGGGGAAGGGTCAGCCCCAGCATTTT. The chain employs TRBV5-1 and TRBJ1-5; D possibly corresponds to TRBD1 (5 bases). Trimming stripped 0 bases from V and 6 bases from J, with 13 bases between. CDR3 length: 15 amino acids. CDR1 and CDR2 (germline): SGHRS, YFSETQ.

This clone was detected only a few times. The chain carries TRBV30 and TRBJ2-1; TRBD1 might be the D (5 bases). Germline loops: CDR1 GTSNPN, CDR2 SVGIG (reference sequence). With 3 bases removed from V and 13 bases from J, the gap between germline ends came to 19 bases. The CDR3 contains 13 residues. The CDR3 DNA sequence: TGTGCCTGGAGCCCCCAGGTTGGGGCTGGTCAGTTCTTC. Its translation is CAWSPQVGAGQFF.

This chain connects TRBV28 to TRBJ1-5; the D gene is possibly TRBD1 (5 bases). The CDR3 sequence is 17 residues long. Trimming cost V 5 bases and J 1 base, with 18 bases left between them. The germline V gene has CDR1 MDHEN and CDR2 SYDVKM. CDR3 in DNA: TGTGCCAGCAGTACGTCATTTGGGAGGGGAAGCAATCAGCCCCAGCATTTT. Amino acid sequence: CASSTSFGRGSNQPQHF.

At least ten counts were recorded for this clone. The CDR3 is CASSIVRGYNQPQHF. The CDR3 region has the DNA TGTGCCAGTAGTATAGTCAGGGGTTACAATCAGCCCCAGCATTTT. The chain carries TRBV19 and TRBJ1-5; tentative D call: TRBD1 (6 bases). Trimming took off 1 base at V and 3 bases at J, with 10 bases between the two ends. The CDR3 length is 15 residues. CDR1 is LNHDA and CDR2 is SQIVND in the germline V gene (reference sequence).

This clone was observed a handful of times. The chain links TRBV27 to TRBJ2-2, with 9 nucleotides matching TRBD2. CDR3 length: 16 residues. The V gene end was trimmed by 7 bases and the J gene end by 5 bases; junction bases not matched to a gene: 11. The germline CDR1 and CDR2 sequences are MNHEY and SMNVEV (reference sequence). CDR3 coding DNA: TGTGCCAGCACCATTTCCGGGACTAGCAAAACCGGGGAGCTGTTTTTT. It is translated as CASTISGTSKTGELFF.

This clone was seen more than once but under ten times. V usage is TRBV9 and J usage is TRBJ1-2; TRBD1 matches 9 bases. V was clipped by 4 bases and J by 7 bases; unmatched bases: 11. CDR1 and CDR2 from the germline V gene are SGDLS and YYNGEE. The CDR3 extends over 15 amino acids. The CDR3 reads CASSSFNRGRGGYTF. Written as DNA, the CDR3 is TGTGCCAGCAGCTCCTTTAACAGGGGGCGAGGTGGCTACACCTTC.

J is TRBJ2-7 and V is TRBV29-1; TRBD2 agrees at 12 bases. The V gene end was trimmed by 7 bases and the J gene end by 3 bases; junction bases not matched to a gene: 7. CDR1 is SQVTM, CDR2 ANQGSEA, per germline. This CDR3 is 14 amino acids long. The CDR3, as DNA: TGCAGCGCCCGACTAGCGGGAGTGGGCTACGAGCAGTACTTC. Its protein is CSARLAGVGYEQYF.

This chain joins TRBV6-5 and TRBJ2-3; TRBD2 agrees at 9 bases. J was trimmed by 5 bases and V by 6 bases; bases with no gene match: 6. The CDR3 totals 14 residues. Germline V lookup: CDR1 MNHEY, CDR2 SVGAGI. CDR3 sequence: CASRFSGSGDTQYF. The CDR3 DNA reads TGTGCCAGCAGATTTAGCGGGAGTGGAGATACGCAGTATTTT.

This chain connects TRBV5-6 to TRBJ2-4; 7 nucleotides line up with TRBD1. CDR1 and CDR2 from the germline V gene are SGHDT and YYEEEE. The V gene end was trimmed by 1 base and the J gene end by 1 base; junction bases not matched to a gene: 2. The CDR3 has 15 residues. As DNA, the CDR3 is TGTGCCAGCAGCTTGACACAGGGGGCCAAAAACATTCAGTACTTC. It translates to CASSLTQGAKNIQYF. Full variable domain (missing parts from reference TRBV5-6 and TRBJ2-4): DAGVTQSPTHLIKTRGQQVTLRCSPKSGHDTVSWYQQALGQGPQFIFQYYEEEERQRGNFPDRFSGHQFPNYSSELNVNALLLGDSALYLCASSLTQGAKNIQYFGAGTRLSVL.

V and J are TRBV23-1 and TRBJ1-3; tentative D call: TRBD1 (6 bases). TRBV23-1 qualifies as an ORF whose function is uncertain. The ends were cut back, 7 bases at V and 4 bases at J, with 17 bases in the middle. The CDR3 consists of 15 residues. CDR3 loop: CASNSSKGGGNTIYF. In DNA, the CDR3 is TGCGCCAGCAATTCATCCAAGGGGGGAGGAAACACCATATATTTT.

The chain has TRBV7-3 and TRBJ1-3; perhaps TRBD1 as D (6 bases). Trimming cost V 5 bases and J 8 bases, with 19 bases left between them. Germline V gives CDR1 SGHTA, CDR2 FQGTGA. There are 15 residues in the CDR3. This chain's CDR3 is CASSLTGSHSDTIYF. The CDR3 coding sequence is TGTGCCAGCAGCCTCACAGGGTCACATTCCGACACCATATATTTT.

This chain uses TRBV5-1 with TRBJ1-1; D not certain. Trimming removed 2 bases from V and 7 bases from J, with 12 bases in between. This CDR3 has 13 residues. Germline V gene lookup returns CDR1 SGHRS and CDR2 YFSETQ. This CDR3 is CASSFGGLGEAFF. The CDR3 DNA reads TGCGCCAGCAGCTTCGGTGGGTTGGGTGAAGCTTTCTTT.

The chain couples TRBV30 to TRBJ1-2, with TRBD1 matching over 10 bases. The germline CDR1 and CDR2 sequences are GTSNPN and SVGIG (reference sequence). J lost 4 bases, V lost 7 bases, and 9 bases had no gene match. The CDR3 contains 14 residues. CDR3 region: CASQTGGGGYGYTF. The CDR3 coding sequence is TGTGCCTCACAGACAGGGGGCGGGGGCTATGGCTACACCTTC.

This chain uses TRBV6-5 with TRBJ2-1, with D unresolved. The CDR3 runs to 11 residues. Between the trimmed V and J ends, which lost 2 bases and 14 bases, there was a span of 10 bases. In germline, CDR1 is MNHEY, CDR2 SVGAGI. The CDR3 nucleotides are TGTGCCAGCAGTTACACGGGCCGGGAGTTCTTC. It codes for CASSYTGREFF.

The chain recombines TRBV11-2 with TRBJ1-1; D gene ambiguous. This CDR3 is 12 amino acids long. Germline values: CDR1 SGHAT, CDR2 FQNNGV. V was clipped by 1 base and J by 4 bases, with 4 bases between them. The CDR3 DNA sequence: TGTGCCAGCAGCTTAGCGGGCACTGAAGCTTTCTTT. This gives the protein CASSLAGTEAFF.

In its sample, this clone was seen a few times. This chain connects TRBV11-2 to TRBJ1-6; D is undetermined. The CDR3 covers 13 residues. CDR1 SGHAT and CDR2 FQNNGV come from the germline V gene. The V and J ends lost 7 bases and 8 bases respectively, with 12 bases between them. Here the CDR3 DNA reads TGTGCCAGCACCGAACAGCTCTATTCACCCCTCCACTTT. This encodes CASTEQLYSPLHF.

This clone was counted at least ten times. The chain uses TRBV28 and TRBJ2-1; D gene ambiguous. This CDR3 spans 15 amino acids. CDR1 and CDR2 (germline): MDHEN, SYDVKM. Deletions cut 6 bases from V and 3 bases from J, with 15 bases between. CDR3 DNA: TGTGCCAGCAGCACAACTTATCCAGACTACAATGAGCAGTTCTTC. It specifies CASSTTYPDYNEQFF.

This clone came up a few times. The chain couples TRBV5-4 to TRBJ2-1; unclear D gene. The V gene's germline CDR1 is SGHNT and CDR2 YYREEE (reference sequence). CDR3 length: 15 amino acids. With 1 base removed from V and 6 bases from J, the gap between germline ends came to 14 bases. The chain's CDR3 is CASSLLVLASNEQFF. CDR3 nucleotide sequence: TGTGCCAGCAGCTTGCTGGTGCTGGCTAGCAATGAGCAGTTCTTC.

The chain recombines TRBV7-7 with TRBJ2-3, with 13 bases aligning to TRBD2. CDR1 and CDR2 from the germline V gene are SSHAT and FNYEAQ (reference sequence). V was clipped by 6 bases and J by 8 bases; unmatched bases: 8. The CDR3 totals 15 residues. CDR3 DNA sequence: TGTGCCAGCAGTCCAGGACTAGCGGGGGCTGTTACGCAGTATTTT. Amino acid sequence: CASSPGLAGAVTQYF.